The source of this T cell receptor (beta chain) is a study of blood T cell repertoires in COVID-19. Study context: The cDNA or gDNA used as material had been derived from T cells, B-cell-depleted T cells, or PBMCs.

V trimming: 0 bases; J trimming: 6 bases; junction bases outside the gene matches: 15. Germline CDR1 SGHRS, CDR2 YFSETQ. The CDR3 has 18 residues. The method was immunoSEQ multiplex PCR; TCRdb's version includes in-frame clones alone and lacks a portion of them. The sample holds roughly 380,000 clones; around 87% are singletons and the top ten take approximately 1.2%. This chain uses TRBV5-1 with TRBJ2-3; 8 bases align to TRBD1. Sequencing used PBMCs or T cells enriched from blood (not recorded which). The origin of this receptor is a young man who had recovered from COVID-19. The CDR3 region is CASSLAGGSSGVQDTQYF. CDR3 nucleotides: TGCGCCAGCAGCTTGGCAGGGGGCTCAAGTGGGGTACAGGATACGCAGTATTTT.